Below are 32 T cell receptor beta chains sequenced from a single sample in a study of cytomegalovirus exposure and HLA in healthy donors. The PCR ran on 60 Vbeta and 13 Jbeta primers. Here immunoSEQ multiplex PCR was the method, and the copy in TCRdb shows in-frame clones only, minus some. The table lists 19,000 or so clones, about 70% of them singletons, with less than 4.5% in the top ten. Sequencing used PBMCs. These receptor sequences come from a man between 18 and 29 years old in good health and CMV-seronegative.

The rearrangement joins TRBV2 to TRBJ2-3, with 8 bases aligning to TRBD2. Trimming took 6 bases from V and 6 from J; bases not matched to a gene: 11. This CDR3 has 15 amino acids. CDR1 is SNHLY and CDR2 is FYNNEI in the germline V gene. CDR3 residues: CASRQIAGMADTQYF. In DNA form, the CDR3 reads TGTGCCAGCAGGCAAATAGCGGGAATGGCGGATACGCAGTATTTT.

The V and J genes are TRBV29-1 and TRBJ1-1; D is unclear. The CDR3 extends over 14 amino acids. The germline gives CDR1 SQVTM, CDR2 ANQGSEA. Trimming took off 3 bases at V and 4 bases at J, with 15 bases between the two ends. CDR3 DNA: TGCAGCGTTGAGCTGGCCACCCCGGGCACTGAAGCTTTCTTT. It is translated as CSVELATPGTEAFF.

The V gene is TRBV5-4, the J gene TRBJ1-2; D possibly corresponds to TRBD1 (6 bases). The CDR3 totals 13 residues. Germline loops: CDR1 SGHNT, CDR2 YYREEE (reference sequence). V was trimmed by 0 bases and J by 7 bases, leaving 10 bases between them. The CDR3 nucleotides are TGTGCCAGCAGCTTGGGGACAGCCTCTGGCTACACCTTC. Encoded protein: CASSLGTASGYTF.

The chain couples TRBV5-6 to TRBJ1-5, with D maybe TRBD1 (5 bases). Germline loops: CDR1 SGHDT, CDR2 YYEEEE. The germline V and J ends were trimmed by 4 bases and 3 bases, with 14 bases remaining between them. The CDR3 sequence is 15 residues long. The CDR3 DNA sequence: TGTGCCAGCAGCCCATCCGGCAGGGCCAATCAGCCCCAGCATTTT. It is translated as CASSPSGRANQPQHF.

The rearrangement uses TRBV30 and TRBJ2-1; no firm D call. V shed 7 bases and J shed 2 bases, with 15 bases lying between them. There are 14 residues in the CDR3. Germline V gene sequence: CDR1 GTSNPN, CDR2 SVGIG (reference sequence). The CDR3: CASSQQAAYNEQFF. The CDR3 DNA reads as TGTGCCTCCTCGCAGCAGGCCGCCTACAATGAGCAGTTCTTC.

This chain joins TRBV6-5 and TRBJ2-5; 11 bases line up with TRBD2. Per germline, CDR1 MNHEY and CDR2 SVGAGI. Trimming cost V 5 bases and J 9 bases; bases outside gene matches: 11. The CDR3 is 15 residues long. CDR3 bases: TGTGCCAGCAGTCCCGGACTAGCGGGCGTCGGGGCCCAGTACTTC. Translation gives CASSPGLAGVGAQYF.

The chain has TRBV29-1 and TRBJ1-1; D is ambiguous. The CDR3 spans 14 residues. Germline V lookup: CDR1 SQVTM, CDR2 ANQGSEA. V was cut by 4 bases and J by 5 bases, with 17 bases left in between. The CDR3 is CSVVNKGRWTEAFF. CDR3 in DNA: TGCAGCGTTGTCAATAAAGGGAGGTGGACTGAAGCTTTCTTT.

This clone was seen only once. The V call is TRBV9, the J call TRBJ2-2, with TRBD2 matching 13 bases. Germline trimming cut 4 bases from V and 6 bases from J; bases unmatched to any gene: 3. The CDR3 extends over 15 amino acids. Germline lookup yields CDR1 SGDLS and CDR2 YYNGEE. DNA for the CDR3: TGTGCCAGCAGCAAACTAGCGGGAGGGCCCGGGGAGCTGTTTTTT. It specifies CASSKLAGGPGELFF.

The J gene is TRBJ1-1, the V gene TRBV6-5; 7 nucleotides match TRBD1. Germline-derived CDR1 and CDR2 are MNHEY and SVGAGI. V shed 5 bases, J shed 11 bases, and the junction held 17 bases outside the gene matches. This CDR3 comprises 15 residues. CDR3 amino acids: CASSQQGSPRYGAFF. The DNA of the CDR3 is TGTGCCAGCAGTCAACAGGGGTCACCTCGATACGGCGCTTTCTTT.

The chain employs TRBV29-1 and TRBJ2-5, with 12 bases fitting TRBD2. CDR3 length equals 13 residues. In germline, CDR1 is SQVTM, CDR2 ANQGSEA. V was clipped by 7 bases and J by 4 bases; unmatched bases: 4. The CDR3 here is CSAPLAGGETQYF. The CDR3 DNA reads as TGCAGCGCTCCACTAGCGGGAGGAGAGACCCAGTACTTC. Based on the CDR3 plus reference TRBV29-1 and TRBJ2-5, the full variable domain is SAVISQKPSRDICQRGTSLTIQCQVDSQVTMMFWYRQQPGQSLTLIATANQGSEATYESGFVIDKFPISRPNLTFSTLTVSNMSPEDSSIYLCSAPLAGGETQYFGPGTRLLVL.

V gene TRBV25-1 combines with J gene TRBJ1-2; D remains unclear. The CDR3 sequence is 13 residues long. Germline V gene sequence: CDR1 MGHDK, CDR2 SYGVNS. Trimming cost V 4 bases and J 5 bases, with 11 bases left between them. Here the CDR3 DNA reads TGTGCCAGCAGTGCGGGGTCGAAATATGGCTACACCTTC. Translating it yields CASSAGSKYGYTF.

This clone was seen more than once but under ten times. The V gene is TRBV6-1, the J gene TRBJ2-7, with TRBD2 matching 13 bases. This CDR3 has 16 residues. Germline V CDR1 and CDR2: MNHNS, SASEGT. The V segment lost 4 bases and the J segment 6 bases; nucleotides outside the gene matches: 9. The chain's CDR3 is CASSGPGTSGIGEQYF. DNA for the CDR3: TGTGCCAGCAGTGGCCCCGGGACTAGCGGGATCGGCGAGCAGTACTTC.

The CDR3 sequence is CAWVGSSGGPDTQYF. Written as DNA, the CDR3 is TGTGCCTGGGTTGGGTCTAGCGGGGGACCAGATACGCAGTATTTT. The chain couples TRBV30 to TRBJ2-3; 10 nucleotides line up with TRBD2. The CDR3 length is 15 residues. V was pared by 5 bases and J by 4 bases, with 9 bases of the junction left unmatched. The germline V gene encodes CDR1 GTSNPN and CDR2 SVGIG (reference sequence).

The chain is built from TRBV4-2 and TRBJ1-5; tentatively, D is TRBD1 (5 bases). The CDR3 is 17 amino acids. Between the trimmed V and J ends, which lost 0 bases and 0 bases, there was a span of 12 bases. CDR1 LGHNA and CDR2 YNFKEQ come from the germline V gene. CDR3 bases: TGTGCCAGCAGCCAAGATTGGCCAGGGCATAGCAATCAGCCCCAGCATTTT. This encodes CASSQDWPGHSNQPQHF.

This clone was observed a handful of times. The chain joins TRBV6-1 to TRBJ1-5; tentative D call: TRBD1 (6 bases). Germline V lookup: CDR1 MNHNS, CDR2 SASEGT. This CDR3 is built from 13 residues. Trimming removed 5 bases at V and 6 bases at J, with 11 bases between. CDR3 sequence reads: CASSWTELQPQHF. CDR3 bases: TGTGCCAGCAGTTGGACAGAGCTTCAGCCCCAGCATTTT.

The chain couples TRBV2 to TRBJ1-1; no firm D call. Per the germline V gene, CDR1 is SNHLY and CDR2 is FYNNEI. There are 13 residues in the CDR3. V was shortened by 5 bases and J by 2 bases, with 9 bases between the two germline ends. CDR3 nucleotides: TGTGCCAGCAGTTTGGAGGGCAACACTGAAGCTTTCTTT. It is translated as CASSLEGNTEAFF. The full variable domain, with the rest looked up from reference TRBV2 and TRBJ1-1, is EPEVTQTPSHQVTQMGQEVILRCVPISNHLYFYWYRQILGQKVEFLVSFYNNEISEKSEIFDDQFSVERPDGSNFTLKIRSTKLEDSAMYFCASSLEGNTEAFFGQGTRLTVV.

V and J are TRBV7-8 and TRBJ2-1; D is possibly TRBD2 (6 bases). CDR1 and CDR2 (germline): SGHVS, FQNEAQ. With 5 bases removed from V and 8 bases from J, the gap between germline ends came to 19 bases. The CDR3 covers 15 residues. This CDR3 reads CASSPRLVTFHEQFF. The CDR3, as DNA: TGTGCCAGCAGCCCCCGACTAGTTACGTTCCATGAGCAGTTCTTC.

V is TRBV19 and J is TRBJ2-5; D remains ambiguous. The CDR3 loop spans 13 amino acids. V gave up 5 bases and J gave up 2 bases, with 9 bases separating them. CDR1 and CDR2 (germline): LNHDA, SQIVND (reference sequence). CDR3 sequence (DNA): TGTGCCAGTAGTCCACTCGTACAAGAGACCCAGTACTTC. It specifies CASSPLVQETQYF.

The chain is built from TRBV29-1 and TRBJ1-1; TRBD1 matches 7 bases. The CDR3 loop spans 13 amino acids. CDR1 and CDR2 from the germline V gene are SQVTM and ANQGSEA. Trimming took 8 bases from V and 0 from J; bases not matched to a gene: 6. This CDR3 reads CSFRQGLNTEAFF. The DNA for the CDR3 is TGCAGCTTTAGACAGGGACTGAACACTGAAGCTTTCTTT.

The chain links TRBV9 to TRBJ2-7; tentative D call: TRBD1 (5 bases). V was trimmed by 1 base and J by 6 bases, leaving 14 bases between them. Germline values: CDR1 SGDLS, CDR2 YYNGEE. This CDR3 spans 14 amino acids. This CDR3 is CASSVRGARSEQYF. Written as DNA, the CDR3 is TGTGCCAGCAGCGTACGTGGGGCCCGGAGCGAGCAGTACTTC. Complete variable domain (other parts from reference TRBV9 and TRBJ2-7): DSGVTQTPKHLITATGQRVTLRCSPRSGDLSVYWYQQSLDQGLQFLIQYYNGEERAKGNILERFSAQQFPDLHSELNLSSLELGDSALYFCASSVRGARSEQYFGPGTRLTVT.

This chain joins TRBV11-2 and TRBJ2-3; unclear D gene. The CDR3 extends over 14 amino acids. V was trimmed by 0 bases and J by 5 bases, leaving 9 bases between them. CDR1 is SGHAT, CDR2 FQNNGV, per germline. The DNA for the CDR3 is TGTGCCAGCAGCTTAGATTCCCCCAAAGATACGCAGTATTTT. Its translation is CASSLDSPKDTQYF.

The CDR3 loop reads CASSSGGYEQYF. CDR3 nucleotides: TGTGCCAGCAGTAGCGGGGGCTACGAGCAGTACTTC. V usage is TRBV6-5 and J usage is TRBJ2-7, with TRBD2 identical over 8 bases. The CDR3 is made up of 12 amino acids. Unmatched junction bases numbered 0, after V lost 5 bases and J lost 3 bases. Germline values: CDR1 MNHEY, CDR2 SVGAGI.

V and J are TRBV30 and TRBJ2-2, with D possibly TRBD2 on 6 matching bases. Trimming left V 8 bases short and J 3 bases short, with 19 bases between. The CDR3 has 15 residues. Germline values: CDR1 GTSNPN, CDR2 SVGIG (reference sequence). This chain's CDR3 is CAGQDRERDTGELFF. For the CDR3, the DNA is TGTGCCGGCCAGGACCGGGAGAGGGACACCGGGGAGCTGTTTTTT.

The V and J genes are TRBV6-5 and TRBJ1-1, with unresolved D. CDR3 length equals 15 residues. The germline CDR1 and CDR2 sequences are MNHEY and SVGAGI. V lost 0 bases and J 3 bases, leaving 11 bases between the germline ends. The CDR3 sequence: CASSYSNGRDTEAFF. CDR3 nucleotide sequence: TGTGCCAGCAGTTACTCGAACGGCCGGGACACTGAAGCTTTCTTT.

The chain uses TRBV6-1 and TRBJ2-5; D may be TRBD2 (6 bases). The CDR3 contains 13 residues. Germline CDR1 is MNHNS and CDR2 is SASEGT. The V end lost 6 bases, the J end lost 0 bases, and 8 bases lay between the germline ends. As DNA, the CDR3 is TGTGCCAGCAGCGGGACTTACCAAGAGACCCAGTACTTC. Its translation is CASSGTYQETQYF.

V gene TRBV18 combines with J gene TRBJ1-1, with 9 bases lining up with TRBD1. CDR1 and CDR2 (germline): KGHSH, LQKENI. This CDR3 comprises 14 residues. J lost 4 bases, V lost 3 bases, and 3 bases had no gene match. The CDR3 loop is CASSPLGQGTEAFF. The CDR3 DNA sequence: TGTGCCAGCTCACCCCTGGGACAGGGCACTGAAGCTTTCTTT.

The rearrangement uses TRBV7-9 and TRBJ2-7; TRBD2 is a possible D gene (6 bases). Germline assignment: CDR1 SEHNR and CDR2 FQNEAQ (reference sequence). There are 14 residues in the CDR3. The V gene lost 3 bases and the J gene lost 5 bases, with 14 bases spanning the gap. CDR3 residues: CASSFRQGGDEQYF. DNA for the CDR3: TGTGCCAGCAGCTTCAGGCAGGGAGGAGACGAGCAGTACTTC.

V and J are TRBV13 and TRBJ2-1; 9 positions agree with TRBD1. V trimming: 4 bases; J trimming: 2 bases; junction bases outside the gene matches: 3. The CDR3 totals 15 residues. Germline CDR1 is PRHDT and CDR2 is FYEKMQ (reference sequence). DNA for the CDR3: TGTGCCAGCAGCTCCGGGACAGGGACCTACAATGAGCAGTTCTTC. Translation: CASSSGTGTYNEQFF.

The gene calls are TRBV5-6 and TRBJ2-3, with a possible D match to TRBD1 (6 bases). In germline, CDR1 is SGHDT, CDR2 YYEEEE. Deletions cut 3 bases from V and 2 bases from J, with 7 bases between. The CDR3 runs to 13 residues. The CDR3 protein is CASSWDNTDTQYF. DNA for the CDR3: TGTGCCAGCAGCTGGGACAACACAGATACGCAGTATTTT.

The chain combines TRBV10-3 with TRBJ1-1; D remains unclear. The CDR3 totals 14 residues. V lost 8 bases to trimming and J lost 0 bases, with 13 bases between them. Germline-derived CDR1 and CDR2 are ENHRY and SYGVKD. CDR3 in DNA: TGTGCCATCCGCTCAGGCGCGATGAACACTGAAGCTTTCTTT. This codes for CAIRSGAMNTEAFF.

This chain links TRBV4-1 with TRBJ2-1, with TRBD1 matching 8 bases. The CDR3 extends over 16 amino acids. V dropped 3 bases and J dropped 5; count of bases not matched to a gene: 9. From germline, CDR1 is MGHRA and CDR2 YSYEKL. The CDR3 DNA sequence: TGCGCCAGCAGCCATACCCCGGGACAGGCCGACAATGAGCAGTTCTTC. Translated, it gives CASSHTPGQADNEQFF.

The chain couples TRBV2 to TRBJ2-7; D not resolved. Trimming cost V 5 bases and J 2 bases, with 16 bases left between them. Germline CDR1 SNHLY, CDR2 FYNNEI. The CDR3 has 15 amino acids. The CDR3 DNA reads TGTGCCAGCAGTTTGGGTGGTACAGTCCCCTACGAGCAGTACTTC. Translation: CASSLGGTVPYEQYF.